Listed below are T cell receptor beta chains from one sample, sequenced in a study of blood T cell repertoires in COVID-19. The protocol was immunoSEQ multiplex PCR, while the TCRdb copy is restricted to in-frame clones and leaves out a portion. The table includes about 93,000 clones, about 80% detected once. The sequenced sample consisted of peripheral blood. The receptors derive from a human donor in a cohort sampled during active COVID-19. Each CDR3 is given with its conserved first and last residue. A D gene is named only where the DNA matches it firmly. A clone size is listed for some rows: how often the clone was seen (once, few, many), or a class if it is expanded.

TRBV12-3/TRBV12-4,TRBJ1-1,TRBD1,.,TGTGCCAGCAGGGGACAGCTCCCCACTGAAGCTTTCTTT,CASRGQLPTEAFF
TRBV11-2,TRBJ2-7,.,.,TGTGCCAGCAGCTTAAACCCCGGGACACCCTACGAGCAGTACTTC,CASSLNPGTPYEQYF
TRBV15,TRBJ2-3,TRBD2,.,TGTGCCACCAGCCCCGGGACTAATAAAAGGACAGATACGCAGTATTTT,CATSPGTNKRTDTQYF
TRBV18,TRBJ1-1,.,.,TGTGCCAGCTCACAAGGGGCAGGGACTGAAGCTTTCTTT,CASSQGAGTEAFF
TRBV29-1,TRBJ2-1,TRBD2,.,TGCAGCGTTGGTGGAGGGACTACCTTGAGCTCCTACAATGAGCAGTTCTTC,CSVGGGTTLSSYNEQFF
TRBV3-1/TRBV3-2,TRBJ2-7,.,.,TGTGCCAGCAGCCGGAGAGGTTTATCCTACGAGCAGTACTTC,CASSRRGLSYEQYF
TRBV6-1,TRBJ2-7,.,.,TGTGCCAGCAGTGAACAGGCAGGGGCATCCTACGAGCAGTACTTC,CASSEQAGASYEQYF
TRBV6-5,TRBJ1-1,.,once,TGTGCCAGCAGTTTCACAGGGTCGAACACTGAAGCTTTCTTT,CASSFTGSNTEAFF
TRBV7-9,TRBJ2-7,.,.,TGTGCCAGCAGCTTCTTAGAACAGGAGGGGTACGAGCAGTACTTC,CASSFLEQEGYEQYF
TRBV6-5,TRBJ2-5,TRBD1,.,TGTGCCAGCAGTTCCGGGACAGCATTGGGGGAGACCCAGTACTTC,CASSSGTALGETQYF
TRBV28,TRBJ2-1,.,.,TGTGCCAGCAGGCCCACCGGGACAAAGGTGAATGAGCAGTTCTTC,CASRPTGTKVNEQFF
TRBV14,TRBJ2-5,.,.,TGTGCCAGCAGCCAACTCCACCGGTTCCTAGAGACCCAGTACTTC,CASSQLHRFLETQYF
TRBV10-2,TRBJ1-1,TRBD1,.,TGCGCCAGCAGAGGGGGGACAGGGAACACTGAAGCTTTCTTT,CASRGGTGNTEAFF
TRBV12-3/TRBV12-4,TRBJ2-1,.,.,TGTGCCAGCAGTCTAACAGGCCTTGGTGAGCAGTTCTTC,CASSLTGLGEQFF
TRBV30,TRBJ1-2,.,.,TGTGCCCGAACCACCGGGTATGGCTACACCTTC,CARTTGYGYTF
TRBV28,TRBJ1-5,.,few,TGTGCCAGCAGTTTCAACAGTGGACAGCCCCAGCATTTT,CASSFNSGQPQHF
TRBV5-1,TRBJ1-1,.,.,TGCGCCAGCAGTCCTACTCCAGGGGTCCCGAACACTGAAGCTTTCTTT,CASSPTPGVPNTEAFF
TRBV5-4,TRBJ2-2,.,.,TGTGCCAGCAGCTTCGGACAGAAAGGAATCGGGGAGCTGTTTTTT,CASSFGQKGIGELFF
TRBV19,TRBJ2-2,.,once,TGTGCCAGTAGTATAGATCGAGGTAACACCGGGGAGCTGTTTTTT,CASSIDRGNTGELFF
TRBV2,TRBJ2-4,TRBD1,.,TGTGCCAGCAGGGACAGGGAGAGGGACATTCAGTACTTC,CASRDRERDIQYF
TRBV6-1,TRBJ2-3,.,.,TGTGCCAGCAGTGAAAGCCCAGGGAAAAACACAGATACGCAGTATTTT,CASSESPGKNTDTQYF
TRBV28,TRBJ2-3,.,.,TGTGGATGGGGGCATGCAGATACGCAGTATTTT,CGWGHADTQYF
TRBV9,TRBJ2-3,TRBD2,.,TGTGCCAGCAGCCGTTTACTAGCGGGGTACACAGATACGCAGTATTTT,CASSRLLAGYTDTQYF
TRBV6-5,TRBJ1-4,.,.,TGTGCCAGCAGTTACTCGGCCAGTGAAAAACTGTTTTTT,CASSYSASEKLFF
TRBV12-3/TRBV12-4,TRBJ1-2,.,.,TGTGCCAGCAGCTCAAACAGGGTGGGCTACACCTTC,CASSSNRVGYTF
TRBV4-2,TRBJ2-1,TRBD2,.,TGTGCCAGCAGCCAAGAAAGCGGGGGGGCGAATGAGCAGTTCTTC,CASSQESGGANEQFF
TRBV9,TRBJ1-4,.,.,TGTGCCAGCAGCGCCGGAGAGTCAACTAATGAAAAACTGTTTTTT,CASSAGESTNEKLFF
TRBV18,TRBJ1-1,.,.,TGTGCCAGCTCACCACTGTCTAGCGACACTGAAGCTTTCTTT,CASSPLSSDTEAFF
TRBV7-6,TRBJ2-1,TRBD2,.,TGTGCCAGCAGCCGTTGGACTAGCGGACTCGTTAGCTCCTACAATGAGCAGTTCTTC,CASSRWTSGLVSSYNEQFF
TRBV28,TRBJ2-1,.,.,TGTGCCAGCCTGGGGGGGGGCGCAGATGAGCAGTTCTTC,CASLGGGADEQFF
TRBV5-1,TRBJ2-5,TRBD2,.,TGCGCCAGCAAGCGGACTAGCGGCAAAGAGACCCAGTACTTC,CASKRTSGKETQYF
TRBV7-3,TRBJ2-2,TRBD2,.,TGTGCCAGCAGCGGTAGCGGGCTATCCACCGGGGAGCTGTTTTTT,CASSGSGLSTGELFF
TRBV7-9,TRBJ2-7,TRBD2,many,TGTGCCAGCAGCTTCCGCGGGAGTTACTCCTACGAGCAGTACTTC,CASSFRGSYSYEQYF
TRBV28,TRBJ2-7,TRBD2,.,TGTGCCAGCAGTTCGAGGGAGGGTACGGGGGAGCAGTACTTC,CASSSREGTGEQYF
TRBV6-6,TRBJ1-5,.,.,TGTGCCAGCAGTTACTATACAAGCAATCAGCCCCAGCATTTT,CASSYYTSNQPQHF
TRBV6-5,TRBJ1-3,.,.,TGTGCCAGCAGCCACAGAGACTCTGGAAACACCATATATTTT,CASSHRDSGNTIYF
TRBV28,TRBJ1-1,.,.,TGTGCCAGCAGTTCCCCTGTACAGGGCAACACTGAAGCTTTCTTT,CASSSPVQGNTEAFF
TRBV12-3/TRBV12-4,TRBJ1-2,.,.,TGTGCCAGCAGCTACTTCGAGAGAGCCGCCTTC,CASSYFERAAF
TRBV13,TRBJ2-7,TRBD2,.,TGTGCCAGCAGCCTCATAACTAGCGGGTTTGACGAGCAGTACTTC,CASSLITSGFDEQYF
TRBV10-3,TRBJ1-6,.,.,TGTGCCATCAGTGACAGTGATTCACCCCTCCACTTT,CAISDSDSPLHF
TRBV7-9,TRBJ1-2,.,.,TGTGCCAGCAGCCCCAGCCGCCAGGGCCCCTATGGCTACACCTTC,CASSPSRQGPYGYTF
TRBV6-5,TRBJ2-1,TRBD1,once,TGTGCCAGCAAACAGGGGGCGCAAGGTAATGAGCAGTTCTTC,CASKQGAQGNEQFF